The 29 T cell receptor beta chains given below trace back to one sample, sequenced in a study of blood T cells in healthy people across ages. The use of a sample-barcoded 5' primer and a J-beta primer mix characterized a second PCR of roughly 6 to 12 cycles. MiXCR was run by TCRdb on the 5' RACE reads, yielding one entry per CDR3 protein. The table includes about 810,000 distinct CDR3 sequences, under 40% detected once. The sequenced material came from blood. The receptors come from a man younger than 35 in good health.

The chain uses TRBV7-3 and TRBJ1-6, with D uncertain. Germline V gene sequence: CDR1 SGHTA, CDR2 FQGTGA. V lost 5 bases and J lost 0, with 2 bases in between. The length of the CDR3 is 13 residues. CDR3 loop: CASSTSYNSPLHF. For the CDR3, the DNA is TGTGCCAGCAGCACCTCCTATAATTCACCCCTCCACTTT.

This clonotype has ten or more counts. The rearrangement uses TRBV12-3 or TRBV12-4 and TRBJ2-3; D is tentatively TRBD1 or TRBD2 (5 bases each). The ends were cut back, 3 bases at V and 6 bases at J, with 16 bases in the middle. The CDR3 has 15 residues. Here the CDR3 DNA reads TGTGCCAGCAGTTTTGGACTTTTTGGGACGGATACGCAGTATTTT. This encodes CASSFGLFGTDTQYF.

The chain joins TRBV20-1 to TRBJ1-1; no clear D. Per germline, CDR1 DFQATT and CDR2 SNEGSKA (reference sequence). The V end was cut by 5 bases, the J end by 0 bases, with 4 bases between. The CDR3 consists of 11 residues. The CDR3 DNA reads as TGCAGTGCTTACCTGAACACTGAAGCTTTCTTT. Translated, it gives CSAYLNTEAFF.

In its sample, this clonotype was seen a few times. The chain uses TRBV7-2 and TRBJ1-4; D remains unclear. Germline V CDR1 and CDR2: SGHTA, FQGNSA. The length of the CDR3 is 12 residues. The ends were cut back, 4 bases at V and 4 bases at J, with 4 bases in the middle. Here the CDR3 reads CASSYDNEKLFF. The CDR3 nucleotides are TGTGCCAGCAGCTACGATAATGAAAAACTGTTTTTT.

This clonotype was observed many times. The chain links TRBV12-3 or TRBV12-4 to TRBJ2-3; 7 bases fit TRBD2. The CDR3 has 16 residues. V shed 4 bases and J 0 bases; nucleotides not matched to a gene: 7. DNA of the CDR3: TGTGCCAGCAGTTCCTGGGACTACCTAAGCACAGATACGCAGTATTTT. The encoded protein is CASSSWDYLSTDTQYF.

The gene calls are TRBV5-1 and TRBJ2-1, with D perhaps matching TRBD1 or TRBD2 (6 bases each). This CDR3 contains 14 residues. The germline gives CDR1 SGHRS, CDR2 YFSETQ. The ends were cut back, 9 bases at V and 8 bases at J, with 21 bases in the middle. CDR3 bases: TGCGCCAACAGTCAACCCTCGGGGGCGGATGAGCAGTTCTTC. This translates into CANSQPSGADEQFF.

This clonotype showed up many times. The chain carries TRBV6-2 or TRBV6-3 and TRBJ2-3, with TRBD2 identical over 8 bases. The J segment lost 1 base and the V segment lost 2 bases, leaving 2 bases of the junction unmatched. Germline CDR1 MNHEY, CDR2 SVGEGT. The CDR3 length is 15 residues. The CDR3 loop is CASSYNSGGTDTQYF. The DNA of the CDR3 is TGTGCCAGCAGTTACAATAGCGGGGGCACAGATACGCAGTATTTT.

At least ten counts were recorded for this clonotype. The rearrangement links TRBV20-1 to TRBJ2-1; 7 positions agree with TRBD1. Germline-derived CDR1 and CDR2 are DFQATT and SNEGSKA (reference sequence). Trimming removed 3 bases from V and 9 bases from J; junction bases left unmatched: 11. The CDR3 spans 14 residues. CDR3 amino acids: CSASSPTGLAEQFF. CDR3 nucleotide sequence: TGCAGTGCTAGTTCCCCGACAGGGCTGGCTGAGCAGTTCTTC.

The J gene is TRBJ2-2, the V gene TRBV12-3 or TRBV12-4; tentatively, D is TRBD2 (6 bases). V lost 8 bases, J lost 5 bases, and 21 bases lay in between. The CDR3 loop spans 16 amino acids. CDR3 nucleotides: TGTGCCAGCTCGTCCGAACGGGCGGGGTCAACCGGGGAGCTGTTTTTT. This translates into CASSSERAGSTGELFF.

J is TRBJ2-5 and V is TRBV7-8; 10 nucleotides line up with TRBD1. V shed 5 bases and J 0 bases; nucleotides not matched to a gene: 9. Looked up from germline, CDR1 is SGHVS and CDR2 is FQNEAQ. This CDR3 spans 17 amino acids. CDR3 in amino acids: CASSTGQGSWYQETQYF. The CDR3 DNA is TGTGCCAGCAGCACGGGACAGGGGTCCTGGTACCAAGAGACCCAGTACTTC.

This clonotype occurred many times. CDR3 loop: CASSPPKAGKRETQYF. The DNA of the CDR3 is TGCGCCAGCAGCCCCCCTAAGGCGGGTAAACGAGAGACCCAGTACTTC. The chain links TRBV5-1 to TRBJ2-5; a weak D match, TRBD2 (5 bases). The CDR3 has 16 amino acids. CDR1 and CDR2 (germline): SGHRS, YFSETQ. V lost 4 bases and J lost 4, with 20 bases in between.

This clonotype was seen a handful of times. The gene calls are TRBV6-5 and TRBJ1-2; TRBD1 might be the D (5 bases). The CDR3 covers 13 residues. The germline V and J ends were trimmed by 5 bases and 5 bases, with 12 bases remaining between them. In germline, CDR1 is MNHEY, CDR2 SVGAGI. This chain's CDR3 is CASSNLRQYGYTF. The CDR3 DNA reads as TGTGCCAGCAGTAACCTCCGACAGTATGGCTACACCTTC.

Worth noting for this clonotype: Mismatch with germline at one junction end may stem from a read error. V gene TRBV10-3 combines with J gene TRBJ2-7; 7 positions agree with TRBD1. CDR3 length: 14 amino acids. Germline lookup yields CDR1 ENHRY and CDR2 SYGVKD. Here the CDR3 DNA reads TGTGCCATCAGGGAGTGGGACAGCTCCTACGAGCAGTACTTC. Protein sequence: CAIREWDSSYEQYF.

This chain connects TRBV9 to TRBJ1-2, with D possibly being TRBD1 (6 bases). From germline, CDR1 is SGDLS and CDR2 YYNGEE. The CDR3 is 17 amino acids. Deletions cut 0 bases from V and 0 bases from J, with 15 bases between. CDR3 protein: CASSVGQDTPANYGYTF. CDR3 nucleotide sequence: TGTGCCAGCAGCGTAGGACAGGATACACCCGCTAACTATGGCTACACCTTC.

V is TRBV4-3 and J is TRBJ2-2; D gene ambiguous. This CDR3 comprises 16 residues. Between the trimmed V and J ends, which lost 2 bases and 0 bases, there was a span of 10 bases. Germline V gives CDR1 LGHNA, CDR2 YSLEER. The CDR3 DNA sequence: TGCGCCAGCAGCCAACCGTCCCAGGCGAACACCGGGGAGCTGTTTTTT. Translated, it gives CASSQPSQANTGELFF.

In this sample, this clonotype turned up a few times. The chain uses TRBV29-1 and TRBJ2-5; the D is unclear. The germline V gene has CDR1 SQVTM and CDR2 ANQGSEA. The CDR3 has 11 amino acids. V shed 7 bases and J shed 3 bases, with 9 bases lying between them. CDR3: CSAGREETQYF. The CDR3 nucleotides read TGCAGCGCCGGAAGGGAAGAGACCCAGTACTTC.

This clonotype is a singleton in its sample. CDR3 DNA: TGCAGTGCTAGAGGGAAACCGGGCATGGGTAGCAATCAGCCCCAGCATTTT. Its translation is CSARGKPGMGSNQPQHF. The V and J genes are TRBV20-1 and TRBJ1-5; no definite D call. Germline V gives CDR1 DFQATT, CDR2 SNEGSKA (reference sequence). Trimming pared 1 base from V and 0 bases from J, leaving 16 bases between. The CDR3 loop spans 17 amino acids.

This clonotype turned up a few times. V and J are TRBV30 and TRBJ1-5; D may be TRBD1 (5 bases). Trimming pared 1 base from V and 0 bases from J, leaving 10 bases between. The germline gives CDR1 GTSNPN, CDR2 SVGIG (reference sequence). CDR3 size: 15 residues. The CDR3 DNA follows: TGTGCCTGGAGTGGGGGGGGTCATAGCAATCAGCCCCAGCATTTT. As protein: CAWSGGGHSNQPQHF. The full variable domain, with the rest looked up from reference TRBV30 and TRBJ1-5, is SQTIHQWPATLVQPVGSPLSLECTVEGTSNPNLYWYRQAAGRGLQLLFYSVGIGQISSEVPQNLSASRPQDRQFILSSKKLLLSDSGFYLCAWSGGGHSNQPQHFGDGTRLSIL.

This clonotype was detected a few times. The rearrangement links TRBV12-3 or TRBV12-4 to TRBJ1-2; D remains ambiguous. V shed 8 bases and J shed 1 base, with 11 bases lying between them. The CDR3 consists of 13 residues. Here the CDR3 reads CASCPAGNYGYTF. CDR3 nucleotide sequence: TGTGCCAGCTGCCCAGCGGGTAACTATGGCTACACCTTC.

CDR3 in DNA: TGCGCCAGCAGCCATCTCACTGGGGCCAACGTCCTGACTTTC. Protein product: CASSHLTGANVLTF. This sequence joins TRBV4-1 and TRBJ2-6; D gene uncertain. The CDR3 consists of 14 residues. Germline V gene sequence: CDR1 MGHRA, CDR2 YSYEKL. Trimming left V 3 bases short and J 2 bases short, with 5 bases between.

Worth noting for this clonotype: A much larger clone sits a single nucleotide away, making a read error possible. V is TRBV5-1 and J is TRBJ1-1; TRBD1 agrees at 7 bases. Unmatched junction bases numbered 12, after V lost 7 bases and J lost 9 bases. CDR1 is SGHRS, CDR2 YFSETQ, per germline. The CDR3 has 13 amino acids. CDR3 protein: CASGPGQEPQAFF. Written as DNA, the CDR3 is TGCGCCAGCGGCCCCGGACAGGAACCTCAAGCTTTCTTT.

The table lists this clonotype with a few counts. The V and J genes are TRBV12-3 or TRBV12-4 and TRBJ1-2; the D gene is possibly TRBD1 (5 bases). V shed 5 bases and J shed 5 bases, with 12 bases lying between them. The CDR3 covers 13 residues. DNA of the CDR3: TGTGCCAGCAGTCCGCAGGGAACTTATGGCTACACCTTC. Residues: CASSPQGTYGYTF.

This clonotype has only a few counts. The CDR3 protein is CSARDPGSPYNEQFF. CDR3 in DNA: TGCAGTGCTAGAGACCCGGGGAGCCCCTACAATGAGCAGTTCTTC. The chain combines TRBV20-1 with TRBJ2-1; weak D call: TRBD2 (5 bases). Germline V lookup: CDR1 DFQATT, CDR2 SNEGSKA (reference sequence). CDR3 length: 15 amino acids. Trimming cost V 0 bases and J 2 bases, with 11 bases left between them.

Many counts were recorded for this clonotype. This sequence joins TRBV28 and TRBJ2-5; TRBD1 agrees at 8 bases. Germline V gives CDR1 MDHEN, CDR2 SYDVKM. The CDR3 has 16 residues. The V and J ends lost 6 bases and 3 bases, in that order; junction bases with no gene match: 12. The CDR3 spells CASSLIGQGRKETQYF. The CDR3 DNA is TGTGCCAGCAGCCTCATAGGACAGGGACGAAAAGAGACCCAGTACTTC.

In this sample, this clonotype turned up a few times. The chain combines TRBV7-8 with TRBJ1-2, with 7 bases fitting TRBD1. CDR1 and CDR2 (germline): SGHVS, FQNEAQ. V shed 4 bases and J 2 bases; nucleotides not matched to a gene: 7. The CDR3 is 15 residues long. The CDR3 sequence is CASSWNGDSNYGYTF. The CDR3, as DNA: TGTGCCAGCAGCTGGAATGGGGACAGCAACTATGGCTACACCTTC.

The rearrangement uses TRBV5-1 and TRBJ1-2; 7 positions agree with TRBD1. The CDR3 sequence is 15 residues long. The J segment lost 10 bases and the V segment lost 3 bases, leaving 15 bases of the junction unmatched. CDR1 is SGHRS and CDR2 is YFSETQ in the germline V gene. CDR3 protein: CASSSTPDRAADYTF. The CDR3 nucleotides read TGCGCCAGCAGCTCAACCCCCGACAGGGCGGCTGACTACACCTTC.

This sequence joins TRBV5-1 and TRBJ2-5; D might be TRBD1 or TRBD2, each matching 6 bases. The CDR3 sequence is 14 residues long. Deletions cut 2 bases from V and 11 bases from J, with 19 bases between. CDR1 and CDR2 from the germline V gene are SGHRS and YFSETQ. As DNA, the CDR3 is TGCGCCAGCAGCTTTCGGGGGCCGGGGGATGAGCAGTACTTC. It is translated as CASSFRGPGDEQYF.

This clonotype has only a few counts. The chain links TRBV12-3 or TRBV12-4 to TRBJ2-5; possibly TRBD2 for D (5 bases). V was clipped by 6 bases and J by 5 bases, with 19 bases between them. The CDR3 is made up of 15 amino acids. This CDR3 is CASSPQSRGFETQYF. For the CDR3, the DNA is TGTGCCAGCAGCCCCCAATCTCGGGGTTTCGAGACCCAGTACTTC.

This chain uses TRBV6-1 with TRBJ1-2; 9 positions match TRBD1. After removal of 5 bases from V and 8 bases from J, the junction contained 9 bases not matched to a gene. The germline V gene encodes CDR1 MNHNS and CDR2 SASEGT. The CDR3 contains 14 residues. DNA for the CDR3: TGTGCCAGCAGTCCCCGGGACAGGGATTGGGGCTACACCTTC. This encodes CASSPRDRDWGYTF.